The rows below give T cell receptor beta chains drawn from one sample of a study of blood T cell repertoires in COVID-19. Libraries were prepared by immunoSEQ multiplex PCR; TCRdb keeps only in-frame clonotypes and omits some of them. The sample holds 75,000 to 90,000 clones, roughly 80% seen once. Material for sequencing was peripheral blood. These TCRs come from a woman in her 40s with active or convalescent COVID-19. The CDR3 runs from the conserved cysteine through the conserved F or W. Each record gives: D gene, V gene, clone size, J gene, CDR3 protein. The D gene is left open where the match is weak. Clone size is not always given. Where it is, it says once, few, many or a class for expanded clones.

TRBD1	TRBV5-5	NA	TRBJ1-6	CASSVGQGGNNSPLHF
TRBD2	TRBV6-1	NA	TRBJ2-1	CASSETDRPTSGRRNEQFF
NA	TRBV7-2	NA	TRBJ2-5	CASSLGSGQETQYF
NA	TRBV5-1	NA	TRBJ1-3	CASSPQGYGNTIYF
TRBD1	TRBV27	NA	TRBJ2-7	CASSFRTGDRHEQYF
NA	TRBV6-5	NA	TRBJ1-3	CASTSGVGNTIYF
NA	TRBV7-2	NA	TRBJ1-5	CASSANNNQPQHF
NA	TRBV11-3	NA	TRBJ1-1	CASSLSGVNTEAFF
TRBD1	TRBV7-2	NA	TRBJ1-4	CASSSQGATNEKLFF
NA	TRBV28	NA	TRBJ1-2	CASSLGWGQVGYGYTF
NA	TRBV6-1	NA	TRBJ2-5	CASSEAPLASGGETQYF
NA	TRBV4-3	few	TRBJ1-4	CASSQQPAQGNEKLFF
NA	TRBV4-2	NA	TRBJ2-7	CASSEDRGREQYF
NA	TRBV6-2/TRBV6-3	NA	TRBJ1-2	CASSLTGLNYGYTF
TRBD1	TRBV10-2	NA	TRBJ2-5	CASSTGAIGETQYF
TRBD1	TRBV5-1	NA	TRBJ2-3	CASSFGTGGRDTQYF
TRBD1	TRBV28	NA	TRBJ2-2	CASRAGGNTGELFF
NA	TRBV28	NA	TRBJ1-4	CASSTPTADNEKLFF
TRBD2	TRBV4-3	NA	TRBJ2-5	CASSQGLAETQYF
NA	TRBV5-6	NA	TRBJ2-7	CASSPQGAYEQYF
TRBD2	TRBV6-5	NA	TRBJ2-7	CASSYSSGSTLREQYF
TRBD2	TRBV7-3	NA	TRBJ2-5	CASSFAGGPRETQYF
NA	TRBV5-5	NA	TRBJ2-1	CASSLVGATRYNEQFF
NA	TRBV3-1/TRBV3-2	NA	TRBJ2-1	CASSQESFYYNEQFF
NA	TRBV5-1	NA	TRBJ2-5	CASSLGGQGQETQYF
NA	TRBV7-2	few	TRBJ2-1	CASSPGLLSSYNEQFF
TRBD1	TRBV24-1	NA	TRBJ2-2	CATSDFGTGTNTGELFF
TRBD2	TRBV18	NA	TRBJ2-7	CASSTAGGPGEQYF
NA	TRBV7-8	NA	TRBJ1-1	CASTETGGTRVNTEAFF
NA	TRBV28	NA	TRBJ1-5	CASSTRDQPQHF
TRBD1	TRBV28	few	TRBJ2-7	CASRTDRQGSYEQYF
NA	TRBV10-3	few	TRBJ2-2	CAISESAQSTGELFF
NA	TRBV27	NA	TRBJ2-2	CASSLGRGTGELFF
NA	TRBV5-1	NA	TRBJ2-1	CASMFAAASYNEQFF
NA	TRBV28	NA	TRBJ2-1	CASSIGDSRVNEQFF
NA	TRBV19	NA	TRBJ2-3	CASKVGPQDDTQYF
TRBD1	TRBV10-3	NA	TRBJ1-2	CAIKVWTGSNYGYTF
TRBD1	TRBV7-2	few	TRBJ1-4	CASSLQQGQEKLFF
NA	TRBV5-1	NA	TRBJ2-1	CASSVRLGGSYNEQFF
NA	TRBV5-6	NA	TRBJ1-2	CASSLSQGPGGYTF
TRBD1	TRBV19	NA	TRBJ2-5	CASSATGGWGETQYF
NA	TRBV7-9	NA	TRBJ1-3	CATRFGGDKGNTIYF
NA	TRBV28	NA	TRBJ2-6	CASSGASSGANVLTF
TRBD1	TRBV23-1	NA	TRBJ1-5	CASSQAGTGANQPQHF
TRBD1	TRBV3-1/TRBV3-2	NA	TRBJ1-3	CASSQETGISGNTIYF
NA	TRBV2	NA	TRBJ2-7	CASSGWDTYEQYF
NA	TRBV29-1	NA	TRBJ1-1	CSVGQGWETEAFF
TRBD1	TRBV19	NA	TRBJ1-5	CASSIDYRGVSVNQPQHF
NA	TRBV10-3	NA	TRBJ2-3	CAISGQSDTQYF
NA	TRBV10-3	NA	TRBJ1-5	CAISDPGAGHEHNQPQHF
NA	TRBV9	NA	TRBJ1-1	CASSVRNDFDTEAFF
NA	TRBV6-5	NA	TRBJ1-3	CASRFTGSGNTIYF